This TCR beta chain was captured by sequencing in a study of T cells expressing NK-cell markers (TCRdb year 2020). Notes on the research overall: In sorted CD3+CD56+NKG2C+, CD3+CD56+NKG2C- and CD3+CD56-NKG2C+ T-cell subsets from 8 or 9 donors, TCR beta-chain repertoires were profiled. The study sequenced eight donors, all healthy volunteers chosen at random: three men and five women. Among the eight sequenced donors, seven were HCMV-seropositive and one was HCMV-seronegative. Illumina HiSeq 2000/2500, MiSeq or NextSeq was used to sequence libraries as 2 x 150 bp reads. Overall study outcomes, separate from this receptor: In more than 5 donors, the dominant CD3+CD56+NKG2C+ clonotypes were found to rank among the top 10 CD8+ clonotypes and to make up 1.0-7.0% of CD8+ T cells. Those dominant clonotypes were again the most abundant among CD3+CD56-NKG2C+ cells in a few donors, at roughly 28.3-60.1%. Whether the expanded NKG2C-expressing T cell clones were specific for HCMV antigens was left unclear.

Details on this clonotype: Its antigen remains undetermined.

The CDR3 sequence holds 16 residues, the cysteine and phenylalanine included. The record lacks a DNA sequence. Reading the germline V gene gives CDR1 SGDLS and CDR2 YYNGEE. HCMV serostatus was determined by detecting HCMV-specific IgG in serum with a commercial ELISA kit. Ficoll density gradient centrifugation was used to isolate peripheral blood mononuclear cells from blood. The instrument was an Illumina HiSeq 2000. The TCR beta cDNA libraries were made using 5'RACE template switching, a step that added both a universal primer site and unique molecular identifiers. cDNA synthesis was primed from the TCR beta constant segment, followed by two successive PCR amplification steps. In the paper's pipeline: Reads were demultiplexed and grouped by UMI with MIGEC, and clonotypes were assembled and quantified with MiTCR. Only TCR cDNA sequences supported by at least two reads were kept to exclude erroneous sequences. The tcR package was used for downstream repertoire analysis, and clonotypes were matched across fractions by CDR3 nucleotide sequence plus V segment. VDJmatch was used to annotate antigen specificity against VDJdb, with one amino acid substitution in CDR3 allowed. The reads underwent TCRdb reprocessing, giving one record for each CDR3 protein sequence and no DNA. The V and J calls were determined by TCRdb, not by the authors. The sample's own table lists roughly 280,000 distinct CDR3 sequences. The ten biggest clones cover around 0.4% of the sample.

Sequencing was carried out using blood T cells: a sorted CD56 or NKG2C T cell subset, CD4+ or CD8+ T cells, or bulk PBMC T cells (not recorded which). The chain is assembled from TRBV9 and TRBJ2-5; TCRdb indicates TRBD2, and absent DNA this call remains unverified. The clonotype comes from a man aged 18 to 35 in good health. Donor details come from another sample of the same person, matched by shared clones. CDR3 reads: CASSAGTSGIQETQYF.